This T cell receptor beta chain was retrieved from a study of shared clonotypes between healthy human individuals. Germline V lookup: CDR1 SGHTA, CDR2 FQGTGA. V gave up 5 bases and J gave up 6 bases; unmatched junction bases: 8. The CDR3 length is 15 residues. Libraries were prepared by immunoSEQ multiplex PCR; TCRdb keeps only in-frame clonotypes and omits some of them. The data show 2 million to 2.5 million clones, 80% to 95% seen once. The material sequenced was naive CD4+ T cells from PBMCs. As to subset: CD45RA+ positively selected. V is TRBV7-3 and J is TRBJ2-7; TRBD2 matches at 12 bases. The clonotype comes from a man aged 18-30 years in good health. Some clones in this sample may be carry-over from other donors' samples. CDR3 DNA: TGTGCCAGCAGCCTAGGGACTAGCGGGCATGGCGAGCAGTACTTC. This translates into CASSLGTSGHGEQYF. The whole variable domain, filled in from reference TRBV7-3 and TRBJ2-7, reads GAGVSQTPSNKVTEKGKYVELRCDPISGHTALYWYRQSLGQGPEFLIYFQGTGAADDSGLPNDRFFAVRPEGSVSTLKIQRTERGDSAVYLCASSLGTSGHGEQYFGPGTRLTVT.